Shown below are 15 T cell receptor beta chains from a single sample sequenced in a study of immune heterogeneity within non-small cell lung tumors. The starting template was genomic DNA from bulk tumor, around 660 ng per sample. Every primary tumor yielded several biopsies, spaced far apart, that were taken during surgery. Patients underwent curative surgery for untreated, newly diagnosed non-small cell lung cancer. Multiplex PCR employing 32 V and 13 J primers generated amplicons of the TCR beta CDR3. TCRdb re-analysed the multiplex PCR reads in MiXCR, keeping a single row per CDR3 protein. This sample has around 7,200 distinct CDR3 sequences; 22% occur once, and the top ten carry 15%. Sequenced: lung tumor tissue. The source of these receptors is a man aged 55 to 69 with non-small cell lung cancer.

Concerning this clonotype itself: It may be a read error: a sequence one base away is much more abundant. The genes are TRBV5-1 and TRBJ2-3, with D uncertain. The length of the CDR3 is 14 residues. CDR1 and CDR2 (germline): SGHRS, YFSETQ. The CDR3 bases are TGCGCCAACAGCTTGGATGCAGGCGCAGATACGCAGTATTTT. Its translation is CANSLDAGADTQYF.

This clonotype was recorded only once. The chain uses TRBV7-9 and TRBJ2-5; 9 nucleotides match TRBD2. Trimming took 2 bases from V and 9 from J; bases not matched to a gene: 4. The CDR3 spans 13 residues. CDR1 SEHNR and CDR2 FQNEAQ come from the germline V gene (reference sequence). The CDR3 DNA reads as TGTGCCAGCAGCTTAACTAGCGGGTCGCCCCAGTACTTC. The encoded protein is CASSLTSGSPQYF.

This clonotype is labeled as medium-sized (0.01 to 0.1%). The chain is built from TRBV27 and TRBJ2-3; 8 bases agree with TRBD2. Trimming removed 6 bases from V and 6 bases from J; junction bases left unmatched: 11. Germline V gene lookup returns CDR1 MNHEY and CDR2 SMNVEV (reference sequence). The length of the CDR3 is 15 residues. CDR3 sequence reads: CASRPMASGFDTQYF. The CDR3 DNA reads as TGTGCCAGCAGGCCGATGGCTAGCGGGTTTGATACGCAGTATTTT.

This clonotype is medium-sized within its sample. CDR3 in DNA: TGTGCCACCAGTCCTCAACTTGGACAGAAATATGCCGATGAGCAGTTCTTC. Its translation: CATSPQLGQKYADEQFF. V is TRBV24-1 and J is TRBJ2-1; possible D gene TRBD1, 6 bases. Trimming removed 6 bases at V and 8 bases at J, with 25 bases between. Looked up from germline, CDR1 is KGHDR and CDR2 is SFDVKD. The CDR3 contains 17 residues.

This clonotype was seen at least ten times. The chain combines TRBV6-1 with TRBJ2-2; possible D gene TRBD2, 6 bases. The germline V gene has CDR1 MNHNS and CDR2 SASEGT. CDR3 size: 14 residues. Trimming stripped 6 bases from V and 0 bases from J, with 8 bases between. The CDR3 DNA sequence: TGTGCCAGCAGGAGCGGGCCGAACACCGGGGAGCTGTTTTTT. Translating it yields CASRSGPNTGELFF.

About this clonotype itself: A much bigger clone sits one base away, suggesting this may be a read error. The V call is TRBV7-9, the J call TRBJ2-2; no clear D gene. This CDR3 has 12 residues. Per germline, CDR1 SEHNR and CDR2 FQNEAQ (reference sequence). The germline V and J ends were trimmed by 3 bases and 7 bases, with 6 bases remaining between them. Here the CDR3 reads CASSFYNGELFF. In DNA form, the CDR3 reads TGTGCCAGCAGCTTCTACAACGGGGAGCTGTTTTTT.

This clonotype was found many times. The rearrangement uses TRBV5-1 and TRBJ2-5; 10 bases map to TRBD2. From germline, CDR1 is SGHRS and CDR2 YFSETQ. V shed 0 bases and J 5 bases; nucleotides not matched to a gene: 16. This CDR3 comprises 19 residues. The CDR3 here is CASSLVPSGSTGGVETQYF. The CDR3 DNA sequence: TGCGCCAGCAGCTTGGTTCCTAGCGGGAGCACGGGGGGAGTGGAGACCCAGTACTTC.

This clonotype was picked up many times. Written as DNA, the CDR3 is TGTGCCAGCACTCCGGACAGGGGGGTCTATGGCTACACCTTC. Translated: CASTPDRGVYGYTF. The chain links TRBV6-1 to TRBJ1-2; the match to TRBD1 covers 10 bases. Trimming at V came to 7 bases and at J to 4 bases, leaving 6 bases not matched to a gene. The CDR3 is 14 amino acids. Germline assignment: CDR1 MNHNS and CDR2 SASEGT.

Turning to this clonotype: It may be a read error: a sequence one base away is much more abundant. The V gene is TRBV5-5, the J gene TRBJ2-3; 8 bases line up with TRBD2. The V and J ends lost 4 bases and 4 bases, in that order; junction bases with no gene match: 11. This CDR3 spans 16 amino acids. Looked up from germline, CDR1 is SGHKS and CDR2 is YYEKEE (reference sequence). DNA for the CDR3: TGTGCCAGCAGCCCGGGGGTATCGGGAGGGCCAGATACGCAGTATTTT. Protein sequence: CASSPGVSGGPDTQYF.

Turning to this clonotype: A much more abundant neighbour one base away suggests this may be a read error. The CDR3 nucleotides are TGCGCCAGCGGGACAGGGGATCGGCAGCAGTACTTC. Amino acids: CASGTGDRQQYF. This sequence joins TRBV10-2 and TRBJ2-7; 10 bases agree with TRBD1. The CDR3 length is 12 residues. CDR1 and CDR2 from the germline V gene are WSHSY and SAAADI. J was trimmed by 8 bases and V by 8 bases; bases with no gene match: 6.

In this sample, this clonotype turned up many times. This chain links TRBV27 with TRBJ1-1, with D tentatively TRBD1 (5 bases). This CDR3 is built from 18 residues. Germline lookup yields CDR1 MNHEY and CDR2 SMNVEV (reference sequence). Between the trimmed V and J ends, which lost 9 bases and 3 bases, there was a span of 29 bases. This CDR3 is CASQSLAGYNGGDTEAFF. CDR3 DNA: TGTGCCAGTCAGTCGTTAGCAGGGTATAATGGGGGTGACACTGAAGCTTTCTTT.

This clonotype has a count of ten or more. V usage is TRBV6-1 and J usage is TRBJ2-4; 8 bases are a match to TRBD1. The junction had 15 bases not matched to a gene; V was cut back by 5 bases and J by 6 bases. The CDR3 covers 17 residues. Germline V gene lookup returns CDR1 MNHNS and CDR2 SASEGT. CDR3 bases: TGTGCCAGCAGTTCATTCCAGCAGGGGGCACATGGAAACATTCAGTACTTC. Translated: CASSSFQQGAHGNIQYF.

This clonotype rates as medium-sized (0.01 to 0.1%). The J gene is TRBJ2-7, the V gene TRBV11-2; TRBD2 agrees at 7 bases. Germline lookup yields CDR1 SGHAT and CDR2 FQNNGV. Trimming removed 6 bases from V and 3 bases from J; junction bases left unmatched: 8. The CDR3 totals 14 residues. The CDR3 coding sequence is TGTGCCAGCAGTTTCCTGGCTAGCGGCTACGAGCAGTACTTC. It is translated as CASSFLASGYEQYF.

This clonotype was seen repeatedly, ten times or more. V and J are TRBV11-2 and TRBJ1-2; D perhaps matches TRBD1 (5 bases). The germline V and J ends were trimmed by 2 bases and 4 bases, with 8 bases remaining between them. CDR1 is SGHAT and CDR2 is FQNNGV in the germline V gene. This CDR3 has 13 residues. CDR3: CASSLTGTYGYTF. CDR3 DNA sequence: TGTGCCAGCAGCTTAACTGGGACCTATGGCTACACCTTC. Full variable domain (remainder filled in from reference TRBV11-2 and TRBJ1-2): EAGVAQSPRYKIIEKRQSVAFWCNPISGHATLYWYQQILGQGPKLLIQFQNNGVVDDSQLPKDRFSAERLKGVDSTLKIQPAKLEDSAVYLCASSLTGTYGYTFGSGTRLTVV.

The table lists this clonotype with many counts. The chain is built from TRBV3-1 and TRBJ2-1; 10 positions match TRBD2. The CDR3 covers 16 residues. Germline trimming cut 3 bases from V and 7 bases from J; bases unmatched to any gene: 9. In germline, CDR1 is LGHDT, CDR2 YNNKEL (reference sequence). CDR3 amino acids: CASSHSAGGPSNEQFF. DNA of the CDR3: TGTGCCAGCAGCCACTCAGCGGGAGGGCCGAGTAATGAGCAGTTCTTC.